This paragraph reports one T cell receptor (beta chain). Original data processing: Counts of nucleated cells, estimated from reference gene primer amplification, were obtained. This table comes from immunoSEQ multiplex PCR, and its TCRdb copy is limited to in-frame clones, with some not included. V, J and clone size derive from that table, while D and trimming were established from the DNA sequence. The sample records approximately 250,000 clones, approximately 82% being singletons. The entry originates in a study of blood T cell repertoires in COVID-19. Study information: Acute and convalescent COVID-19 samples came from the United States, Italy and Spain. From T cells, B-cell-depleted T cells, or PBMCs came the material, which was cDNA or gDNA.

CDR3 length equals 16 residues. The V and J ends lost 0 bases and 2 bases, in that order; junction bases with no gene match: 3. Germline V CDR1 and CDR2: WSHSY, SAAADI. This receptor was taken from a man aged 40-50 years who had recovered from COVID-19. The sequencing sample was made of peripheral blood. V and J are TRBV10-2 and TRBJ2-3; 9 positions match TRBD2. Here the CDR3 reads CASSESRLADTDTQYF. The CDR3 DNA reads as TGCGCCAGCAGTGAGTCGAGACTAGCGGACACAGATACGCAGTATTTT.